The clone carrying this TCR beta chain turned up a few times. As yet, its antigen is unknown. CD4+ T cells from unexposed donors were obtained before the COVID-19 pandemic (2011-2018). Isolation of CD4+ T cells took place after nine to ten days in culture. Each well had approximately 2.2 million PBMCs in approximately 5.2% human AB serum with IL-2. The data originate from a study of CD4 T cells in relation to SARS-CoV-2 and coronaviruses. In the study overall: PBMCs were cultured with antigen for approximately nine days before TCR beta sequencing.

Study conclusions and caveats: This crossreactivity analysis covered spike protein alone, no other viral proteins. Approximately 65% of donors had memory CD4+ clonotypes crossrecognizing SARS-CoV-2 and common cold coronavirus spike.

Germline CDR1 reads GTSNPN; CDR2 reads SVGIG (reference sequence). V was pared by 5 bases and J by 2 bases, with 10 bases between. CDR3 length equals 12 residues. Profiled with immunoSEQ multiplex PCR; TCRdb holds only in-frame clones, not every one. The repertoire holds almost 20,000 clones, with 74% as singletons. The sample comprised CD4+ T cells from PBMCs, cultured in vitro. This sequence was found in a human donor in good health. V gene TRBV30 combines with J gene TRBJ2-7; D unresolved. CDR3 coding DNA: TGTGCCTGGGACTTGGCGACCTACGAGCAGTACTTC. Its translation is CAWDLATYEQYF.